The 27 T cell receptor beta chains below all came from one sample that was sequenced in a study of CD8+CD57+ T cells in acquired aplastic anemia (dated by TCRdb to 2016 to 2019). This sample was sequenced with an Illumina HiSeq 2000. Profiling of TCR beta VDJ combinations and CDR3 sequences used genomic DNA as the template. In TCRdb, the public reads were trimmed at Q25 with fastp and aligned with MiXCR, with productive beta chains retained. CDR3 protein sequences are deduplicated, and each keeps its most common genes and DNA. Present in this sample are around 68,000 distinct CDR3 sequences, approximately 51% of which were seen just once. The top ten hold roughly 8.7% of the sample. Sample: sorted CD4+, CD8+, or CD8+CD57+ T cells (not recorded which) from PBMCs. The receptors were sampled from a human donor in good health, serving as a control.

The chain joins TRBV29-1 to TRBJ1-1; D ambiguous. CDR3 length: 10 residues. CDR1 and CDR2 from the germline V gene are SQVTM and ANQGSEA. V was cut by 7 bases and J by 6 bases, with 9 bases left in between. The CDR3 region has the DNA TGCAGCGGTGGAACACCTGAAGCTTTCTTT. Its translation: CSGGTPEAFF.

The J gene is TRBJ1-5, the V gene TRBV19; D not resolved. Deletions cut 5 bases from V and 4 bases from J, with 9 bases between. The CDR3 sequence is 13 residues long. Looked up from germline, CDR1 is LNHDA and CDR2 is SQIVND (reference sequence). The CDR3 sequence is CASSLDRNQPQHF. The CDR3 DNA sequence: TGTGCCAGTAGTTTGGACCGTAATCAGCCCCAGCATTTT.

This clonotype was seen many times. The chain carries TRBV27 and TRBJ1-3, with D possibly matching TRBD1 (5 bases). Germline V gene data show CDR1 as MNHEY and CDR2 as SMNVEV (reference sequence). With 1 base removed from V and 4 bases from J, the gap between germline ends came to 11 bases. The CDR3 covers 15 residues. CDR3 sequence: CASSLFPGLGNTIYF. CDR3 DNA: TGTGCCAGCAGTTTATTTCCAGGGCTGGGAAACACCATATATTTT.

As concerns this clonotype: This may be a read error: a much more frequent sequence differs by one nucleotide. The chain uses TRBV10-3 and TRBJ2-5, with 8 nucleotides matching TRBD1. Germline V gene data show CDR1 as ENHRY and CDR2 as SYGVKD. This CDR3 has 15 residues. The V segment lost 11 bases and the J segment 5 bases; nucleotides outside the gene matches: 16. The CDR3 coding sequence is TGTGCCGGCAGTGTCGACAGGGACAGGTCGGAGACCCAGTACTTC. As protein: CAGSVDRDRSETQYF.

The chain is built from TRBV2 and TRBJ2-7; 11 bases fit TRBD1. The CDR3 runs to 16 residues. Germline assignment: CDR1 SNHLY and CDR2 FYNNEI. The trim removed 6 bases at V and 5 bases at J, leaving 12 bases unmatched. The CDR3 sequence: CASSSLRTGGLHEQYF. The DNA for the CDR3 is TGTGCCAGCAGCTCTTTACGGACAGGGGGCCTCCACGAGCAGTACTTC. Supplemented by reference TRBV2 and TRBJ2-7, the full variable domain reads EPEVTQTPSHQVTQMGQEVILRCVPISNHLYFYWYRQILGQKVEFLVSFYNNEISEKSEIFDDQFSVERPDGSNFTLKIRSTKLEDSAMYFCASSSLRTGGLHEQYFGPGTRLTVT.

This clonotype was counted ten times or more. This chain connects TRBV13 to TRBJ1-1; D is possibly TRBD1 (5 bases). Germline loops: CDR1 PRHDT, CDR2 FYEKMQ (reference sequence). Trimming cost V 5 bases and J 1 base, with 8 bases left between them. The CDR3 is 13 residues long. CDR3 amino acids: CASSTRENTEAFF. The CDR3 DNA reads TGTGCCAGCAGCACCAGGGAGAACACTGAAGCTTTCTTT. Complete variable domain (other parts from reference TRBV13 and TRBJ1-1): AAGVIQSPRHLIKEKRETATLKCYPIPRHDTVYWYQQGPGQDPQFLISFYEKMQSDKGSIPDRFSAQQFSDYHSELNMSSLELGDSALYFCASSTRENTEAFFGQGTRLTVV.

The V and J genes are TRBV24-1 and TRBJ2-7, with D maybe TRBD1 (6 bases). Germline CDR1 is KGHDR and CDR2 is SFDVKD. The CDR3 runs to 11 residues. The V gene lost 9 bases and the J gene lost 1 base, with 6 bases spanning the gap. CDR3 region: CATGQSYEQYV. CDR3 nucleotide sequence: TGTGCCACCGGACAGTCCTACGAGCAGTACGTC.

The V call is TRBV9, the J call TRBJ2-7, with a possible D match to TRBD2 (6 bases). The CDR3 loop spans 16 amino acids. The V end lost 2 bases, the J end lost 2 bases, and 17 bases lay between the germline ends. Germline values: CDR1 SGDLS, CDR2 YYNGEE. CDR3 nucleotide sequence: TGTGCCAGCAGCGTTGATGGTGGGGGGAATCCCTACGAGCAGTACTTC. Amino acid sequence: CASSVDGGGNPYEQYF.

This clonotype showed up many times. The genes are TRBV20-1 and TRBJ2-7; possible D gene TRBD2, 5 bases. Deletions cut 6 bases from V and 0 bases from J, with 21 bases between. The CDR3 is 16 amino acids. In germline, CDR1 is DFQATT, CDR2 SNEGSKA (reference sequence). For the CDR3, the DNA is TGCAGTGCCCTCGTTCTTCTACGGGAAAACTCCTACGAGCAGTACTTC. Amino acids: CSALVLLRENSYEQYF.

This clonotype is classed as medium-sized. This chain joins TRBV20-1 and TRBJ2-7, with no clear D. The CDR3 is made up of 12 amino acids. The V gene's germline CDR1 is DFQATT and CDR2 SNEGSKA (reference sequence). V was trimmed by 3 bases and J by 3 bases, leaving 9 bases between them. CDR3 DNA: TGCAGTGCTAGCCTCAGCGACTACGAGCAGTACTTC. Protein product: CSASLSDYEQYF.

This clonotype was observed at least ten times. The chain couples TRBV27 to TRBJ2-5; 11 bases line up with TRBD1. The CDR3 is 14 amino acids. V was pared by 5 bases and J by 5 bases, with 4 bases of the junction left unmatched. Germline CDR1 and CDR2: MNHEY and SMNVEV (reference sequence). The CDR3 nucleotides are TGTGCCAGCAGTAGGACAGGGGGCCACGAGACCCAGTACTTC. Amino acid sequence: CASSRTGGHETQYF.

The rearrangement uses TRBV9 and TRBJ1-3; 12 bases map to TRBD1. The V gene's germline CDR1 is SGDLS and CDR2 YYNGEE. CDR3 size: 16 residues. After removal of 4 bases from V and 7 bases from J, the junction contained 9 bases not matched to a gene. The CDR3 nucleotides read TGTGCCAGCAGCTTAGGGGGGACAGGGGGCAGGAACACCATATATTTT. Translation gives CASSLGGTGGRNTIYF.

The chain couples TRBV19 to TRBJ2-1, with 7 bases that match TRBD2. J lost 9 bases, V lost 9 bases, and 8 bases had no gene match. From germline, CDR1 is LNHDA and CDR2 SQIVND (reference sequence). The CDR3 extends over 12 amino acids. The CDR3 protein is CASSRGGGEQFF. The CDR3, as DNA: TGTGCCAGCAGTCGTGGCGGGGGTGAGCAGTTCTTC.

The chain links TRBV29-1 to TRBJ1-1; D ambiguous. This CDR3 has 13 amino acids. V lost 4 bases and J 1 base, leaving 10 bases between the germline ends. CDR1 SQVTM and CDR2 ANQGSEA come from the germline V gene. The CDR3 loop is CSVGRDRNTEAFF. CDR3 nucleotides: TGCAGCGTTGGGAGGGATCGGAACACTGAAGCTTTCTTT.

This clonotype was recorded many times. V and J are TRBV9 and TRBJ2-1, with D tentatively TRBD1 or TRBD2 (6 bases each). V was shortened by 0 bases and J by 7 bases, with 14 bases between the two germline ends. The CDR3 extends over 15 amino acids. Germline CDR1 is SGDLS and CDR2 is YYNGEE. In DNA form, the CDR3 reads TGTGCCAGCAGCGTAGATTGGGGGGCTGGGAATGAGCAGTTCTTC. Its protein is CASSVDWGAGNEQFF.

The chain is built from TRBV7-9 and TRBJ1-5; the D gene is possibly TRBD1 (6 bases). The CDR3 runs to 15 residues. Germline lookup yields CDR1 SEHNR and CDR2 FQNEAQ (reference sequence). With 5 bases removed from V and 3 bases from J, the gap between germline ends came to 14 bases. The CDR3 coding sequence is TGTGCCAGCAGCCTGGGACAATCGTACAATCAGCCCCAGCATTTT. This encodes CASSLGQSYNQPQHF.

A note on this clonotype: A junction end diverges from the germline sequence, so it may reflect a read error. The J gene is TRBJ2-3, the V gene TRBV7-7, with 8 bases identical to TRBD2. Germline-derived CDR1 and CDR2 are SSHAT and FNYEAQ (reference sequence). The length of the CDR3 is 17 residues. As DNA, the CDR3 is TGTGCTAGCAGCGCACAGACTAGCGATTGGGGTCCAGATACGCAGTATTTT. As protein: CASSAQTSDWGPDTQYF.

There are many counts of this clonotype. This sequence joins TRBV7-3 and TRBJ2-5; TRBD2 agrees at 9 bases. The CDR3 extends over 18 amino acids. With V trimmed by 5 bases and J by 5 bases, 18 bases remained unmatched. From germline, CDR1 is SGHTA and CDR2 FQGTGA. CDR3 in amino acids: CASSEYPSAGGPAETQYF. CDR3 nucleotides: TGTGCCAGCAGCGAATATCCCTCTGCGGGAGGGCCCGCGGAGACCCAGTACTTC.

This clonotype was found once. The gene calls are TRBV11-2 and TRBJ2-2; no reliable D call. V was cut by 5 bases and J by 4 bases, with 17 bases left in between. The CDR3 is 16 residues long. Germline V lookup: CDR1 SGHAT, CDR2 FQNNGV. This chain's CDR3 is CASSLGPSPSTGELFF. As DNA, the CDR3 is TGTGCCAGCAGCCTCGGGCCCAGCCCTTCCACCGGGGAGCTGTTTTTT.

This clonotype was seen only once. One junction end does not reproduce the germline sequence, and a read error may be involved. CDR3 protein: CATSVESGGWHNTPLHF. In DNA, the CDR3 is TGTGCCACCAGTGTTGAGTCAGGGGGTTGGCATAATACACCCCTCCACTTT. The chain employs TRBV24-1 and TRBJ1-6, with 7 bases lining up with TRBD1. This CDR3 is 17 amino acids long. Germline CDR1 is KGHDR and CDR2 is SFDVKD.

This clonotype came up many times. The rearrangement links TRBV7-9 to TRBJ2-5, with 8 bases aligning to TRBD1. The germline V gene encodes CDR1 SEHNR and CDR2 FQNEAQ (reference sequence). This CDR3 comprises 17 residues. Germline trimming cut 5 bases from V and 5 bases from J; bases unmatched to any gene: 16. CDR3: CASSPAPGTGDGETQYF. CDR3 coding DNA: TGTGCCAGCAGCCCAGCTCCCGGGACAGGAGATGGGGAGACCCAGTACTTC. Together with reference TRBV7-9 and TRBJ2-5, the CDR3 gives the full variable domain: DTGVSQNPRHKITKRGQNVTFRCDPISEHNRLYWYRQTLGQGPEFLTYFQNEAQLEKSRLLSDRFSAERPKGSFSTLEIQRTEQGDSAMYLCASSPAPGTGDGETQYFGPGTRLLVL.

The rearrangement uses TRBV20-1 and TRBJ2-5; 9 bases align to TRBD2. This CDR3 comprises 14 residues. Germline V gene data show CDR1 as DFQATT and CDR2 as SNEGSKA (reference sequence). Trimming at V came to 3 bases and at J to 5 bases, leaving 7 bases not matched to a gene. DNA for the CDR3: TGCAGTGCTAGCCACGGGACTAGCAGTGAGACCCAGTACTTC. Its translation: CSASHGTSSETQYF.

CDR3 nucleotide sequence: TGTGCCACCAGTGACGGGGGGAACACTGAAGCTTTCTTT. As protein: CATSDGGNTEAFF. V usage is TRBV24-1 and J usage is TRBJ1-1; possible D gene TRBD1, 5 bases. Germline V gene data show CDR1 as KGHDR and CDR2 as SFDVKD. Deletions cut 4 bases from V and 1 base from J, with 6 bases between. The CDR3 runs 13 residues.

Remarks on this clonotype: The conserved final phenylalanine or tryptophan is absent from the CDR3, which likely points to a read error. The V and J genes are TRBV10-3 and TRBJ1-1, with D possibly TRBD1 on 6 matching bases. V was pared by 11 bases and J by 2 bases, with 21 bases between. The CDR3 runs to 15 residues. The germline V gene encodes CDR1 ENHRY and CDR2 SYGVKD. CDR3 amino acids: CAAAGTLGSNTEAFL. CDR3 in DNA: TGTGCCGCCGCCGGGACACTAGGGAGTAACACTGAAGCTTTCCTT.

The chain has TRBV13 and TRBJ2-7; D is unresolved. The CDR3 runs to 13 residues. The germline V gene has CDR1 PRHDT and CDR2 FYEKMQ (reference sequence). The V end lost 3 bases, the J end lost 5 bases, and 11 bases lay between the germline ends. The CDR3: CASSLVWGNEQYF. The DNA of the CDR3 is TGTGCCAGCAGCTTGGTGTGGGGTAACGAGCAGTACTTC.

The rearrangement joins TRBV6-4 to TRBJ1-2, with 8 bases fitting TRBD1. Germline CDR1 reads MRHNA; CDR2 reads SNTAGT. This CDR3 region has 13 residues. V shed 6 bases and J 8 bases; nucleotides not matched to a gene: 8. CDR3 loop: CASRQGTGWGYTF. The CDR3 bases are TGTGCCAGCAGACAGGGGACAGGATGGGGCTACACCTTC.

The rearrangement links TRBV9 to TRBJ1-4; D unclear. Germline CDR1 SGDLS, CDR2 YYNGEE. V was pared by 3 bases and J by 7 bases, with 7 bases between. CDR3 length: 12 residues. The DNA for the CDR3 is TGTGCCAGCAGCGCGTCGGGTGAAAAACTGTTTTTT. Translating it yields CASSASGEKLFF.